These 8 T cell receptor beta chains originate from one sample sequenced in a study of Graves' ophthalmopathy and Graves' hyperthyroidism. Amplified material comprised TCR beta CDR3 regions derived from RNA transcripts. The first-round RT-PCR employed HTBI primers together with the Qiagen OneStep RT-PCR kit. A multiplex PCR was then performed as the second round. TCRdb ran MiXCR on the multiplex PCR reads and lists one entry per CDR3 protein. The top ten clones hold roughly 46% of a sample with 650,000 to 900,000 distinct CDR3 sequences, roughly 40% of them seen once. Source material: peripheral blood. These receptors were collected from an adult man with Graves' ophthalmopathy.

The V and J genes are TRBV25-1 and TRBJ1-1; no clear D gene. Germline loops: CDR1 MGHDK, CDR2 SYGVNS. V lost 8 bases and J 4 bases, leaving 8 bases between the germline ends. The CDR3 totals 11 residues. The CDR3 coding sequence is TGTGCCAGCGTTTTGGCCACTGAAGCTTTCTTT. This codes for CASVLATEAFF.

The gene calls are TRBV15 and TRBJ1-1; the match to TRBD1 covers 7 bases. The CDR3 is 14 residues long. J lost 5 bases, V lost 1 base, and 4 bases had no gene match. The germline gives CDR1 LNHNV, CDR2 YYDKDF (reference sequence). The CDR3 DNA reads TGTGCCACCAGCAGAGGTCCAGGGGGTACTGAAGCTTTCTTT. Amino acid sequence: CATSRGPGGTEAFF.

The rearrangement links TRBV12-3 or TRBV12-4 to TRBJ2-2, with a weak D call TRBD2 (6 bases). Deletions cut 2 bases from V and 6 bases from J, with 10 bases between. The CDR3 consists of 14 residues. The CDR3 region is CASSLSGGAGELFF. The CDR3 DNA follows: TGTGCCAGCAGTTTATCCGGGGGAGCCGGGGAGCTGTTTTTT.

In this sample, this clonotype turned up a few times. This chain connects TRBV25-1 to TRBJ2-2; TRBD2 is a possible D gene (6 bases). V was clipped by 6 bases and J by 0 bases, with 17 bases between them. Germline assignment: CDR1 MGHDK and CDR2 SYGVNS. The CDR3 is made up of 17 amino acids. In DNA, the CDR3 is TGTGCCAGCAGCCACCGGTGGGGGGACGCGAACACCGGGGAGCTGTTTTTT. Translating gives CASSHRWGDANTGELFF. The complete variable domain, with remaining parts taken from reference TRBV25-1 and TRBJ2-2, reads EADIYQTPRYLVIGTGKKITLECSQTMGHDKMYWYQQDPGMELHLIHYSYGVNSTEKGDLSSESTVSRIRTEHFPLTLESARPSHTSQYLCASSHRWGDANTGELFFGEGSRLTVL.

The V call is TRBV20-1, the J call TRBJ2-7; a possible D gene is TRBD1 (5 bases). V was pared by 3 bases and J by 3 bases, with 21 bases between. The CDR3 covers 16 residues. Germline V gene data show CDR1 as DFQATT and CDR2 as SNEGSKA (reference sequence). This chain's CDR3 is CSARGSRVPRDYEQYF. The CDR3 coding sequence is TGCAGTGCTAGGGGATCCAGGGTCCCACGAGACTACGAGCAGTACTTC.

V is TRBV3-1 and J is TRBJ2-5, with 10 bases that match TRBD1. Germline-derived CDR1 and CDR2 are LGHDT and YNNKEL (reference sequence). J gave up 5 bases and V 5 bases, and 11 bases lay outside the gene matches. The length of the CDR3 is 16 residues. The CDR3 loop reads CASSSRDRGPGETQYF. CDR3 coding DNA: TGTGCCAGCAGCTCCCGGGACAGGGGACCCGGGGAGACCCAGTACTTC.

This clonotype was picked up one time. Lacking the conserved final phenylalanine or tryptophan, this CDR3 likely reflects a read error. The DNA is left out, because the CDR3 cannot be placed on it with certainty; the CDR3 is given as TCRdb lists it. The rearrangement uses TRBV7-9 and TRBJ2-5. The germline V gene has CDR1 SEHNR and CDR2 FQNEAQ (reference sequence). Inclusive of both ends, the CDR3 amounts to 8 amino acids. The chain's CDR3 is CASSLATT.

Points on this clonotype: In this CDR3 the conserved last residue, phenylalanine or tryptophan, is missing, so a read error is likely. The chain is built from TRBV28 and TRBJ2-7; 7 nucleotides align to TRBD1. The CDR3 has 14 residues. Per the germline V gene, CDR1 is MDHEN and CDR2 is SYDVKM. J gave up 3 bases and V 4 bases, and 6 bases lay outside the gene matches. CDR3 bases: TGTGCCAGCAGTTACAGGGGAATCGGCTACGAGCAGTACCTC. As protein: CASSYRGIGYEQYL.